This T cell receptor (beta chain) was recorded in a study of blood T cell repertoires in COVID-19. This clone has ten or more counts. Generated by immunoSEQ multiplex PCR, the TCRdb table keeps only in-frame clones and is missing some. Among some 200,000 clones listed, roughly 79% were seen once. The clonotype originates from a woman between 35 and 50 years old with COVID-19, enrolled during active disease. Material: peripheral blood.

CDR3 region: CASSLGQGLYEQYF. CDR3 DNA: TGCGCCAGCAGCTTGGGACAGGGACTCTACGAGCAGTACTTC. The V gene is TRBV5-1, the J gene TRBJ2-7, with D perhaps matching TRBD1 (7 bases). Germline assignment: CDR1 SGHRS and CDR2 YFSETQ. The V and J ends lost 0 bases and 3 bases respectively, with 10 bases between them. The CDR3 runs to 14 residues.